Given below is one TCR beta chain in context. Its antigen is not identified. Sequencing was performed with immunoSEQ multiplex PCR; in TCRdb, only in-frame clones are kept and a portion is missing. Among 95,000 to 150,000 clones listed, 90% were seen once. V was clipped by 4 bases and J by 8 bases, with 15 bases between them. Germline-derived CDR1 and CDR2 are SGHDT and YYEEEE. This CDR3 region has 13 residues. This sample was included in a study of T cell responses to AZD1222 COVID-19 vaccine. Points from the study as a whole: Most donors were white British and more were female, and clonal diversity was possibly underestimated. Reportedly, nearly half the spike-specific TCRs target unmutated variant regions.

The sample consisted of peripheral blood, taken on day 0 of AZD1222 vaccination. The chain joins TRBV5-6 to TRBJ1-2; D is unresolved. This sequence originates from an adult in good health. CDR3 loop: CASSPQRSSGYTF. CDR3 sequence (DNA): TGTGCCAGCAGCCCCCAACGGAGTAGCGGCTACACCTTC.